This is a list of T cell receptor beta chains from one sample in a study of cytomegalovirus exposure and HLA in healthy donors. Clones were read by immunoSEQ multiplex PCR, and TCRdb kept only the in-frame ones, dropping some. The sample yields 200,000 to 250,000 clones, over 75% seen once. Sequencing was carried out using PBMCs. These receptors came from a young man in good health and CMV-seropositive. CDR3s include the opening cysteine and the closing phenylalanine or tryptophan. Fields, in order: V gene, D gene, J gene, CDR3 protein. A D gene is named only where the DNA matches it firmly.

V gene: TRBV2; D gene: NA; J gene: TRBJ2-1; CDR3 protein: CASSSDKGSYNEQFF
V gene: TRBV25-1; D gene: NA; J gene: TRBJ2-6; CDR3 protein: CASSANPGSVGGANVLTF
V gene: TRBV4-2; D gene: NA; J gene: TRBJ1-5; CDR3 protein: CASSPRTGTRAQPQHF
V gene: TRBV10-1; D gene: TRBD1; J gene: TRBJ1-2; CDR3 protein: CASTRQGYDGYTF
V gene: TRBV29-1; D gene: NA; J gene: TRBJ1-2; CDR3 protein: CSVIKVDGYTF
V gene: TRBV18; D gene: TRBD1; J gene: TRBJ2-7; CDR3 protein: CASSTGTGSEQYF
V gene: TRBV6-5; D gene: NA; J gene: TRBJ1-5; CDR3 protein: CASSSGLGPNQPQHF
V gene: TRBV28; D gene: NA; J gene: TRBJ1-2; CDR3 protein: CASSFGGGTTNYGYTF
V gene: TRBV27; D gene: TRBD1; J gene: TRBJ2-7; CDR3 protein: CASSLSIRYRGYEQYF
V gene: TRBV5-6; D gene: TRBD1; J gene: TRBJ2-1; CDR3 protein: CASSRTGDGYNEQFF
V gene: TRBV28; D gene: TRBD1; J gene: TRBJ2-5; CDR3 protein: CASRPRTGQETQYF